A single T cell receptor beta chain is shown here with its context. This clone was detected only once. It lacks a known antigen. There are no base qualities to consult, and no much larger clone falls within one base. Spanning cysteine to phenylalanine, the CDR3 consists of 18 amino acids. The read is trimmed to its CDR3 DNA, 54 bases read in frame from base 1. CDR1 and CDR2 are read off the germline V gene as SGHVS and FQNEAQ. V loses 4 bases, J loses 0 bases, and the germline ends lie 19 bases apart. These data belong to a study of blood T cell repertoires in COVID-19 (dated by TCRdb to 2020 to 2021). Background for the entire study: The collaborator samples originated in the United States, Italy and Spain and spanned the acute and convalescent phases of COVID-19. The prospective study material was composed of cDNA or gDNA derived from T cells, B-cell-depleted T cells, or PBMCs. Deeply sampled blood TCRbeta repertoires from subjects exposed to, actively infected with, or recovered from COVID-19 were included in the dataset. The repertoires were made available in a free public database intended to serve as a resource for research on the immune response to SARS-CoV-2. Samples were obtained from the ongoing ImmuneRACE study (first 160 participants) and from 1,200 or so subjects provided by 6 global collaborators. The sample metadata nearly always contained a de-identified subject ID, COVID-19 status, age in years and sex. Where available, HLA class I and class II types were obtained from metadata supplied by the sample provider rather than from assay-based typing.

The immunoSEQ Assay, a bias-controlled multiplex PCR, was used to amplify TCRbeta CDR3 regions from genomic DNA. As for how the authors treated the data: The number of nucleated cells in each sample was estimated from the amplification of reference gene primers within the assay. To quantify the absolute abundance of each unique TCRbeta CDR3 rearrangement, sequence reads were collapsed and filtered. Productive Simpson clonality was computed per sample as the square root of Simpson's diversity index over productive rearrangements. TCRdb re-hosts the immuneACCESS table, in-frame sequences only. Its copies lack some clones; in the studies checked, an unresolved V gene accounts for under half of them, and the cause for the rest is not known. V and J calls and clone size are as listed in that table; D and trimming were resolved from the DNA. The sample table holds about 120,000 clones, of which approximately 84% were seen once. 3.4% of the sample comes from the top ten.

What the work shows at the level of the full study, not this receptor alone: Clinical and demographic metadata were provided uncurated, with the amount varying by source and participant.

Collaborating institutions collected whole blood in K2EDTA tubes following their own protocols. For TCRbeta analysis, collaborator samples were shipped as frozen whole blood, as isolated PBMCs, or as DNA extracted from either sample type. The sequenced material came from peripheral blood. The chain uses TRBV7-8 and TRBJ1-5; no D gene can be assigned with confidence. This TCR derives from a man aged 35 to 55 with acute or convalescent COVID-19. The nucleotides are TGTGCCAGCAGCTCGACCGTATCAGGCGGGTATAGCAATCAGCCCCAGCATTTT. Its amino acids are CASSSTVSGGYSNQPQHF.